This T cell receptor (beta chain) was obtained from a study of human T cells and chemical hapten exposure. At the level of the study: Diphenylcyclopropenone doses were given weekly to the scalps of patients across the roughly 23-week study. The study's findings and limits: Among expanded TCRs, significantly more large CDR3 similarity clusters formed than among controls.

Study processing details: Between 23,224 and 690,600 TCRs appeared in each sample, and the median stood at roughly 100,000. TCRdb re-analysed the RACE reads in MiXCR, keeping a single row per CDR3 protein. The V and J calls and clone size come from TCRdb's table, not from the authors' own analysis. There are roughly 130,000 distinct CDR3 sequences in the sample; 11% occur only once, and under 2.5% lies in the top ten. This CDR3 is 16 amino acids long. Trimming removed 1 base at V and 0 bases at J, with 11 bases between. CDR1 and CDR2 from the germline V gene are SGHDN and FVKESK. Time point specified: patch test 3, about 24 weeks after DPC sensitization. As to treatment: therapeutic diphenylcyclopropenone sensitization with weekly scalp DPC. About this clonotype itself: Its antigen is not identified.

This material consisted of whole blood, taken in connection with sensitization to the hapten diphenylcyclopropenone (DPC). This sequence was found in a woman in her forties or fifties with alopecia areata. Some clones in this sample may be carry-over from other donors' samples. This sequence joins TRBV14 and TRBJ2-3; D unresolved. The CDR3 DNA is TGTGCCAGCAGCCAAGGGAACGGTTTTAGCACAGATACGCAGTATTTT. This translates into CASSQGNGFSTDTQYF. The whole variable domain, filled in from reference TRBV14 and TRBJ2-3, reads EAGVTQFPSHSVIEKGQTVTLRCDPISGHDNLYWYRRVMGKEIKFLLHFVKESKQDESGMPNNRFLAERTGGTYSTLKVQPAELEDSGVYFCASSQGNGFSTDTQYFGPGTRLTVL.